The rows below give T cell receptor beta chains drawn from one sample of a study of T-cell reconstitution after alpha-beta-depleted transplantation in children. TCRdb reanalysed the PCR reads using MiXCR and keeps one entry per CDR3 protein. The sample holds approximately 97,000 distinct CDR3 sequences, around 7.8% seen once. The sample here was PBMCs, taken before TCRalphabeta/CD19-depleted stem cell transplant. All receptors come from a boy under 10 years old with acute lymphoblastic leukemia, due to receive a stem cell transplant. Both conserved end residues are part of each CDR3. A D gene is named only where the DNA matches it firmly. The size entry is marked missing in some rows and otherwise reads once, few, many or a size class.

V: TRBV15; J: TRBJ2-3; size: many; D: TRBD1; CDR3: CATSRDGRGYTDTQYF; DNA: TGTGCCACCAGCAGAGATGGCAGGGGGTACACAGATACGCAGTATTTT
V: TRBV20-1; J: TRBJ2-2; size: few; D: .; CDR3: CSSKEGTVNTVELFF; DNA: TGCAGTTCAAAGGAGGGCACAGTGAACACCGTGGAGCTGTTTTTT
V: TRBV7-9; J: TRBJ2-1; size: many; D: .; CDR3: CASSPKPFYNEQFF; DNA: TGTGCCAGCAGCCCGAAACCGTTTTACAATGAGCAGTTCTTC
V: TRBV6-1; J: TRBJ2-1; size: many; D: .; CDR3: CASSGTGYNEQFF; DNA: TGTGCCAGCAGTGGAACAGGTTACAATGAGCAGTTCTTC
V: TRBV5-6; J: TRBJ1-1; size: many; D: .; CDR3: CASTRQVGVNTEAFF; DNA: TGTGCCAGCACCCGACAGGTCGGGGTGAACACTGAAGCTTTCTTT
V: TRBV20-1; J: TRBJ2-7; size: many; D: .; CDR3: CSARDYQGTWAYEQYF; DNA: TGCAGTGCTAGAGATTATCAAGGGACATGGGCCTACGAGCAGTACTTC
V: TRBV5-1; J: TRBJ2-1; size: many; D: .; CDR3: CASSLGGSSYNEQFF; DNA: TGTGCCAGCAGTTTGGGGGGTAGCTCCTACAATGAGCAGTTCTTC
V: TRBV11-2; J: TRBJ2-7; size: many; D: TRBD1; CDR3: CASSPAGTVSSYEQYF; DNA: TGTGCCAGCAGCCCAGCCGGGACAGTGTCCTCCTACGAGCAGTACTTC
V: TRBV27; J: TRBJ1-1; size: few; D: .; CDR3: CASSRPTANTEAFF; DNA: TGTGCCAGCAGCCGACCGACAGCTAACACTGAAGCTTTCTTT
V: TRBV11-1; J: TRBJ2-1; size: few; D: TRBD2; CDR3: CASRGGGLAGDSYNEQFF; DNA: TGTGCCAGCAGGGGGGGGGGACTAGCGGGGGACTCCTACAATGAGCAGTTCTTC
V: TRBV6-2/TRBV6-3; J: TRBJ1-1; size: .; D: .; CDR3: CASYARENTEAFF; DNA: TGTGCCAGTTACGCCCGCGAGAACACTGAAGCTTTCTTT
V: TRBV4-3; J: TRBJ1-4; size: few; D: .; CDR3: CASSQAVATNEKLFF; DNA: TGCGCCAGCAGCCAAGCGGTAGCAACTAATGAAAAACTGTTTTTT
V: TRBV14; J: TRBJ1-1; size: few; D: .; CDR3: CASSQEGRGETEAFF; DNA: TGTGCCAGCAGCCAAGAAGGCAGGGGAGAGACTGAAGCTTTCTTT
V: TRBV6-2/TRBV6-3; J: TRBJ2-1; size: few; D: .; CDR3: CASSYYPGAPFYNEQFF; DNA: TGTGCCAGCAGTTACTACCCGGGGGCCCCCTTCTACAATGAGCAGTTCTTC
V: TRBV20-1; J: TRBJ2-1; size: .; D: TRBD2; CDR3: CSAEEAGTSGYNEQFF; DNA: TGCAGTGCTGAGGAGGCCGGGACTAGCGGCTACAATGAGCAGTTCTTC
V: TRBV5-5; J: TRBJ1-4; size: .; D: .; CDR3: CASSFSPGVGTSNEKLFF; DNA: TGTGCCAGCAGCTTTTCACCCGGCGTGGGGACCTCTAATGAAAAACTGTTTTTT
V: TRBV6-1; J: TRBJ1-2; size: few; D: TRBD1; CDR3: CASTSGRGERGYTF; DNA: TGTGCCAGCACCTCGGGCAGGGGGGAGAGGGGCTACACCTTC
V: TRBV12-3/TRBV12-4; J: TRBJ2-5; size: many; D: .; CDR3: CASSSGEGETQYF; DNA: TGTGCCAGCAGTTCGGGAGAGGGGGAGACCCAGTACTTC
V: TRBV20-1; J: TRBJ2-7; size: few; D: .; CDR3: CSASFPGTGSYEQYF; DNA: TGCAGTGCTAGCTTTCCGGGGACGGGTTCCTACGAGCAGTACTTC
V: TRBV28; J: TRBJ1-2; size: many; D: .; CDR3: CASPPTNYGYTF; DNA: TGTGCCAGCCCCCCGACCAACTATGGCTACACCTTC
V: TRBV7-2; J: TRBJ2-3; size: few; D: .; CDR3: CASSLRGATDTQYF; DNA: TGTGCCAGCAGCCTCAGGGGGGCCACAGATACGCAGTATTTT
V: TRBV15; J: TRBJ2-3; size: .; D: .; CDR3: CATSREIARTTDTQYF; DNA: TGTGCCACCAGCAGAGAAATAGCGAGAACCACAGATACGCAGTATTTT
V: TRBV6-1; J: TRBJ1-1; size: few; D: .; CDR3: CASSDWAPEAFF; DNA: TGTGCCAGCAGTGATTGGGCACCAGAAGCTTTCTTT
V: TRBV20-1; J: TRBJ2-5; size: many; D: .; CDR3: CSACLIGRQETQYF; DNA: TGCAGTGCTTGCTTAATAGGACGGCAAGAGACCCAGTACTTC
V: TRBV6-2/TRBV6-3; J: TRBJ2-2; size: many; D: .; CDR3: CASRLYTGELFF; DNA: TGTGCCAGCAGATTATACACCGGGGAGCTGTTTTTT
V: TRBV3-1; J: TRBJ1-1; size: many; D: TRBD1; CDR3: CASSPTGQGAEAFF; DNA: TGTGCCAGCAGCCCGACGGGACAGGGGGCCGAGGCTTTCTTT
V: TRBV6-5; J: TRBJ1-3; size: many; D: .; CDR3: CASSYSLAEGNTIYF; DNA: TGTGCCAGCAGTTACAGTCTCGCCGAAGGAAACACCATATATTTT
V: TRBV4-1; J: TRBJ1-6; size: many; D: .; CDR3: CASSREEVPPLHF; DNA: TGCGCCAGCAGCCGGGAGGAGGTCCCACCCCTCCACTTT
V: TRBV20-1; J: TRBJ1-4; size: once; D: .; CDR3: CPGPKKNEKLFF; DNA: TGCCCCGGTCCTAAAAAGAATGAAAAACTGTTTTTT
V: TRBV5-4; J: TRBJ1-1; size: many; D: TRBD1; CDR3: CASTMPGQGSTEAFF; DNA: TGTGCCAGCACCATGCCGGGACAGGGATCCACTGAAGCTTTCTTT
V: TRBV6-5; J: TRBJ1-1; size: .; D: TRBD1; CDR3: CASSYSTGTGNTEAFF; DNA: TGTGCCAGCAGTTACTCTACCGGGACAGGGAACACTGAAGCTTTCTTT
V: TRBV5-4; J: TRBJ1-6; size: .; D: .; CDR3: CASRRDSYNSPLHF; DNA: TGTGCCAGCAGACGTGACAGCTATAATTCACCCCTCCACTTT
V: TRBV10-3; J: TRBJ2-3; size: many; D: .; CDR3: CAISSTGTVTDTQYF; DNA: TGTGCCATCAGTTCAACCGGGACTGTCACAGATACGCAGTATTTT
V: TRBV20-1; J: TRBJ1-1; size: .; D: .; CDR3: CSATGEMNTEAFF; DNA: TGCAGTGCTACAGGGGAAATGAACACTGAAGCTTTCTTT
V: TRBV9; J: TRBJ2-1; size: many; D: .; CDR3: CASSVRVYNEQFF; DNA: TGTGCCAGCAGCGTGAGGGTTTACAATGAGCAGTTCTTC
V: TRBV24-1; J: TRBJ2-3; size: .; D: .; CDR3: CATSPYAGLSTDTQYF; DNA: TGTGCCACCAGCCCGTACGCGGGACTGAGCACAGATACGCAGTATTTT
V: TRBV3-1; J: TRBJ2-1; size: few; D: .; CDR3: CASSQGSRTFSYNEQFF; DNA: TGTGCCAGCAGCCAAGGCTCTCGTACCTTCTCCTACAATGAGCAGTTCTTC
V: TRBV20-1; J: TRBJ2-1; size: few; D: .; CDR3: CSATNEGRSYNEQFF; DNA: TGCAGTGCCACCAATGAGGGTCGCTCCTACAATGAGCAGTTCTTC
V: TRBV7-3; J: TRBJ2-1; size: few; D: .; CDR3: CASSLGRQTNEQFF; DNA: TGTGCCAGCAGCTTAGGGCGGCAGACCAATGAGCAGTTCTTC
V: TRBV12-3/TRBV12-4; J: TRBJ1-1; size: many; D: TRBD1; CDR3: CASSSLLGQDTEAFF; DNA: TGTGCCAGCAGTTCCCTGTTAGGACAGGACACTGAAGCTTTCTTT
V: TRBV12-3/TRBV12-4; J: TRBJ1-1; size: many; D: .; CDR3: CASSFDVNTEAFF; DNA: TGTGCCAGCAGTTTCGACGTGAACACTGAAGCTTTCTTT
V: TRBV5-1; J: TRBJ2-7; size: few; D: .; CDR3: CASSFSRGDAYEQYF; DNA: TGCGCCAGCAGCTTTTCAAGGGGGGATGCCTACGAGCAGTACTTC
V: TRBV19; J: TRBJ2-3; size: .; D: .; CDR3: CASNGGTDTQYF; DNA: TGTGCCAGTAATGGGGGCACAGATACGCAGTATTTT
V: TRBV7-2; J: TRBJ2-1; size: many; D: .; CDR3: CASSLVGRGQYNEQFF; DNA: TGTGCCAGCAGCTTAGTCGGCAGGGGTCAGTACAATGAGCAGTTCTTC
V: TRBV29-1; J: TRBJ1-5; size: many; D: .; CDR3: CSVDEPGSGGPQHF; DNA: TGCAGCGTTGATGAGCCAGGGTCCGGTGGGCCCCAGCATTTT
V: TRBV7-9; J: TRBJ1-1; size: few; D: .; CDR3: CASSLSFGGNTEAFF; DNA: TGTGCCAGCAGCTTATCTTTCGGCGGGAACACTGAAGCTTTCTTT
V: TRBV15; J: TRBJ1-5; size: few; D: .; CDR3: CATSRDPSRNQPQHF; DNA: TGTGCCACCAGCAGAGATCCCAGCCGCAATCAGCCCCAGCATTTT